This T cell receptor beta chain stems from a study of blood T cell repertoires in COVID-19. TCRdb keeps only in-frame clones here, not all; method: immunoSEQ multiplex PCR. The sample gives roughly 250,000 clones, roughly 86% of which show up once; roughly 1.6% is in the top ten. Germline-derived CDR1 and CDR2 are SNHLY and FYNNEI. CDR3 length equals 13 residues. V was clipped by 10 bases and J by 1 base, with 13 bases between them. Participants came from 24 US areas, aged roughly 18 to 89 years. The chain employs TRBV2 and TRBJ1-2; D is possibly TRBD1 (6 bases). The sequence came from a woman between 50 and 59 years old who had recovered from COVID-19. Sequenced material: PBMCs or T cells enriched from blood (not recorded which). The CDR3 DNA is TGTGCCACCCGGACAGACATTAACTATGGCTACACCTTC. Translation: CATRTDINYGYTF.